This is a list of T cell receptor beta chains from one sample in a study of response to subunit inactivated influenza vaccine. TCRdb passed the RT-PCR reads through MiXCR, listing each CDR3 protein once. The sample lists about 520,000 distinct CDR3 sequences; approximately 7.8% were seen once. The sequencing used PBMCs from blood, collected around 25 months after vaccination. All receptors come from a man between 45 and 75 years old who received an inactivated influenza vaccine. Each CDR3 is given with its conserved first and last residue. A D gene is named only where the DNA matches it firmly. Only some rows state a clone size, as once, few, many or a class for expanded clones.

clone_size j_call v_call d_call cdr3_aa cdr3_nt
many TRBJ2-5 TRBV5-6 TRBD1 CASSLWDREETQYF TGTGCCAGCAGCCTATGGGACAGGGAAGAGACCCAGTACTTC
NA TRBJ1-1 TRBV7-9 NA CASSLPGAGRTEAFF TGTGCCAGCAGCCTACCCGGGGCGGGAAGGACTGAAGCTTTCTTT
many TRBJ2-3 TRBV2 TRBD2 CASSGGLGVDTQYF TGTGCCAGCAGTGGGGGACTAGGTGTAGATACGCAGTATTTT
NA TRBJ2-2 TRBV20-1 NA CSARDGDPNTGELFF TGCAGTGCTAGGGATGGTGATCCGAACACCGGGGAGCTGTTTTTT
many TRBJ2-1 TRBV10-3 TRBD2 CATHQTGTSGDNEQFF TGTGCCACGCACCAGACTGGGACTAGCGGTGACAATGAGCAGTTCTTC
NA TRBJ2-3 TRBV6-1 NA CASSPVLGITQYF TGTGCCAGCAGCCCCGTACTCGGCATTACGCAGTATTTT
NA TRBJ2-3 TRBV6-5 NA CASSYGAGQSTDTQYF TGTGCCAGCAGTTACGGGGCGGGCCAGAGCACAGATACGCAGTATTTT
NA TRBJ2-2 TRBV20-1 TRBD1 CSATTGGHIGELFF TGCAGTGCTACAACAGGGGGACACATCGGGGAGCTGTTTTTT
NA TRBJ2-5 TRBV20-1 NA CSARDPGRGSETQYF TGCAGTGCTAGAGATCCTGGCAGGGGTTCAGAGACCCAGTACTTC
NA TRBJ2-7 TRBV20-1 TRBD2 CSATHTSASYEQYF TGCAGTGCTACACATACTAGCGCCTCCTACGAGCAGTACTTC
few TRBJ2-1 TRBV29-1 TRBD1 CSVAGQALNNEQFF TGCAGCGTTGCGGGACAGGCCCTAAACAATGAGCAGTTCTTC
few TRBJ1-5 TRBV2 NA CASSEIDPRGEPQHF TGTGCCAGCAGTGAAATAGATCCGAGAGGGGAGCCCCAGCATTTT
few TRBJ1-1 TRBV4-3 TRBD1 CASSQGRGLEAFF TGCGCCAGCAGCCAAGGCAGGGGGCTAGAGGCTTTCTTT
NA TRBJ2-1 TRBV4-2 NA CASSTAPGSSYNEQFF TGTGCCAGCAGCACAGCACCGGGGAGCTCCTACAATGAGCAGTTCTTC
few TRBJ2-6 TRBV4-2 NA CASSQEVANAGANVLTF TGTGCCAGCAGCCAAGAAGTGGCGAACGCTGGGGCCAACGTCCTGACTTTC
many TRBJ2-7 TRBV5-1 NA CASSLGQSSYEQYF TGTGCCAGCAGTCTCGGACAGTCCTCCTACGAGCAGTACTTC
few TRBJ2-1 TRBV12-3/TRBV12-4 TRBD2 CASSPTSGSDEQFF TGTGCCAGCAGCCCTACTAGCGGGAGTGATGAGCAGTTCTTC
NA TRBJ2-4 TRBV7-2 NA CASSLVAKNIQYF TGTGCCAGCAGCTTAGTAGCCAAAAACATTCAGTACTTC
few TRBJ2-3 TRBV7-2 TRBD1 CASSLFGTGGGDTQYF TGTGCCAGCAGCTTATTTGGGACAGGGGGGGGAGATACGCAGTATTTT
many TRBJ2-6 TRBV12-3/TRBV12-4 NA CASSLRTSGANVLTF TGTGCCAGCAGTTTACGTACCTCTGGGGCCAACGTCCTGACTTTC
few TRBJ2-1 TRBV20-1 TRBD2 CSASLTGGRFGEQFF TGCAGTGCTAGTTTGACGGGAGGGCGGTTTGGTGAGCAGTTCTTC
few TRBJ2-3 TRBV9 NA CASSVGPLLSTDTQYF TGTGCCAGCAGCGTAGGGCCGCTTTTGAGCACAGATACGCAGTATTTT
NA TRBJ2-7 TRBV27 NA CASNGSGHEQYF TGTGCCAGCAACGGGAGTGGTCACGAGCAGTACTTC
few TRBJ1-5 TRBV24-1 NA CATSGTVSNQPQHF TGTGCCACCAGTGGGACGGTTAGCAATCAGCCCCAGCATTTT
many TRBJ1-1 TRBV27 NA CASSLNFGTASGRNTEAFF TGTGCCAGCAGTTTAAATTTCGGGACCGCCTCAGGGAGGAACACTGAAGCTTTCTTT
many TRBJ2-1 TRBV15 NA CATSRVGERNEQFF TGTGCCACCAGCAGAGTGGGGGAGAGGAATGAGCAGTTCTTC
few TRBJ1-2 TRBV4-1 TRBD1 CASSRQGAQVGYTF TGCGCCAGCAGCCGACAGGGGGCCCAGGTGGGCTACACCTTC
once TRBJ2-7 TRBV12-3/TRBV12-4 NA CASSFGFEQYF TGTGCCAGCAGTTTTGGGTTCGAGCAGTACTTC
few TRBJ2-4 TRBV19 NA CASSIGGSKNIQYF TGTGCCAGTAGTATAGGTGGCAGTAAAAACATTCAGTACTTC
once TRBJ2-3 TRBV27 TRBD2 CASSLSGLVGRDTQYF TGTGCCAGCAGTTTATCAGGACTAGTTGGTCGAGATACGCAGTATTTT
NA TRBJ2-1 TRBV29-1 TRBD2 CSVEGLAGFYNEQFF TGCAGCGTTGAGGGACTAGCGGGATTCTACAATGAGCAGTTCTTC
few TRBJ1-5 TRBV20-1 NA CSARDWKLQGNQPQHF TGCAGTGCTAGAGATTGGAAGTTGCAGGGCAATCAGCCCCAGCATTTT
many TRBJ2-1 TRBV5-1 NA CASSLEGNSYNEQFF TGCGCCAGCAGCTTGGAGGGTAACAGTTACAATGAGCAGTTCTTC
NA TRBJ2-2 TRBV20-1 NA CSARGQGIATGELFF TGCAGTGCTAGGGGTCAGGGGATTGCGACCGGGGAGCTGTTTTTT
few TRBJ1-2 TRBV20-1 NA CSARDDGGYTF TGCAGTGCTAGAGACGACGGGGGCTACACCTTC
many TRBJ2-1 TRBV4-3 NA CASSQLENEQFF TGCGCCAGCAGCCAACTTGAAAATGAGCAGTTCTTC
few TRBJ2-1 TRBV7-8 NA CASSAPLGNEQFF TGTGCCAGCAGCGCCCCATTAGGAAATGAGCAGTTCTTC
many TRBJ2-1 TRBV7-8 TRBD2 CASSLWGLAGGQYEQFF TGTGCCAGCAGCTTATGGGGACTAGCGGGGGGGCAGTATGAGCAGTTCTTC
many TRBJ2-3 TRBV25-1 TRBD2 CASTGAGHTQYF TGTGCCAGCACCGGAGCGGGGCATACGCAGTATTTT
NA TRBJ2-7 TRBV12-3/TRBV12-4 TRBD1 CASTTGQVHEQYF TGTGCCAGCACCACGGGACAGGTCCACGAGCAGTACTTC
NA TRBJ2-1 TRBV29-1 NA CSVALRLKDEQFF TGCAGCGTTGCTCTCAGACTGAAGGATGAGCAGTTCTTC
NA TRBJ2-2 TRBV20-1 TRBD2 CSAYRGVSTGELFF TGCAGTGCCTACCGGGGGGTGTCCACCGGGGAGCTGTTTTTT
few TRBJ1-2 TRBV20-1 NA CSARAGTTPNYGYTF TGCAGTGCTAGAGCGGGGACAACCCCTAACTATGGCTACACCTTC
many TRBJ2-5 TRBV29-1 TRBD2 CSVDGAASGSGETQYF TGCAGCGTTGATGGGGCCGCTAGCGGGAGTGGGGAGACCCAGTACTTC
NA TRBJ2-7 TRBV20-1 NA CSARDTTGAAGRGYEQYF TGCAGTGCTAGAGATACGACAGGGGCAGCGGGAAGAGGGTACGAGCAGTACTTC
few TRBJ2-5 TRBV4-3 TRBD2 CASSQDRHLAGGRQETQYF TGCGCCAGCAGCCAGGATCGGCACCTAGCGGGGGGCCGCCAAGAGACCCAGTACTTC
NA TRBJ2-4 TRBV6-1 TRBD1 CASISDRDLAKNIQYF TGTGCCAGCATCTCCGACAGGGACCTAGCCAAAAACATTCAGTACTTC
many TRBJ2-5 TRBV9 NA CASSVGGYQETQYF TGTGCCAGCAGCGTAGGAGGGTACCAAGAGACCCAGTACTTC
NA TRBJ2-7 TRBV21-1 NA CASIRGEVPNPTYEQYF TGTGCCAGCATTCGTGGGGAAGTACCAAACCCAACCTACGAGCAGTACTTC
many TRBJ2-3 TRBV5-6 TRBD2 CASSPLLARTTDTQYF TGTGCCAGCAGCCCGTTACTAGCGAGAACCACAGATACGCAGTATTTT
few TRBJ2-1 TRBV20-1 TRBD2 CSASSGTYNEQFF TGCAGTGCTTCTAGCGGTACCTACAATGAGCAGTTCTTC
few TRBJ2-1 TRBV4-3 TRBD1 CASSQGVRGRGEQFF TGCGCCAGCAGCCAAGGAGTCAGGGGGCGCGGTGAGCAGTTCTTC
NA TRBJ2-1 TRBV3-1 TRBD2 CASSPKRERFSEQFF TGTGCCAGCAGCCCGAAGCGGGAGCGATTCTCTGAGCAGTTCTTC
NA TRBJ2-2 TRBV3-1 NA CASSRQRLNTGELFF TGTGCCAGCAGCCGTCAACGGCTGAACACCGGGGAGCTGTTTTTT
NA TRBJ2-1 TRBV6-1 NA CASSEALKRAGRFF TGTGCCAGCAGTGAAGCGCTTAAGCGGGCCGGACGGTTCTTC